This T cell receptor (beta chain) appears in the sequencing data of a study of prognosis after radiotherapy for stage I lung cancer. Looking at the study overall: The non-small cell lung cancer patients were all considered medically inoperable, with comorbidities accounting for this in 12 of them. Subsequent to radiotherapy, distant metastatic disease emerged in several patients (median about 7 months), whereas about 16 exhibited no significant progression.

Genomic DNA was the source, and TCR beta CDR3 was amplified from it by two-round multiplex PCR. TRBV and TRBJ genes each had their own specific primers in first-round PCR. TCRdb itself ran the multiplex PCR reads through MiXCR, one entry per CDR3 protein. Of around 15,000 distinct CDR3 sequences listed, over 15% are singletons. CDR1 and CDR2 (germline): DFQATT, SNEGSKA (reference sequence). The V end was cut by 6 bases, the J end by 1 base, with 16 bases between. This CDR3 is built from 15 residues. Study-wide results and caveats: Diminished Shannon entropy following stereotactic body radiation therapy characterized patients who developed distant metastases.

As for this clonotype: Antigen: not known. This may stem from a read error, because a much larger clone lies one nucleotide away.

This receptor was taken from a donor over 45 with non-small cell lung cancer. J is TRBJ2-4 and V is TRBV20-1, with a tentative D call TRBD2 (5 bases). Sequencing was performed on PBMCs, taken before or after stereotactic body radiation therapy (not recorded which). This chain's CDR3 is CSAYQDGVAKNIQYF. For the CDR3, the DNA is TGCAGTGCGTATCAGGACGGGGTTGCCAAAAACATTCAGTACTTC.